The next 14 T cell receptor beta chains were all read from a single sample in a study of cytomegalovirus exposure and HLA in healthy donors. The PCR used 60 Vbeta and 13 Jbeta primers. Only in-frame clones appear in the TCRdb table, and some are missing; sequencing was by immunoSEQ multiplex PCR. There are fewer than 250,000 clones in the sample; more than 75% occur only once, and nearly 0.4% lies in the top ten. Sequences were obtained from PBMCs. The receptors derive from a male donor in good health and CMV-seropositive.

The rearrangement joins TRBV4-2 to TRBJ1-4, with 8 bases lining up with TRBD1. V was clipped by 4 bases and J by 5 bases; unmatched bases: 3. The V gene's germline CDR1 is LGHNA and CDR2 YNFKEQ. The CDR3 loop spans 14 amino acids. CDR3 sequence: CASSLRTGNEKLFF. The CDR3 DNA reads as TGTGCCAGCAGCCTCCGGACAGGGAATGAAAAACTGTTTTTT.

The chain is built from TRBV5-1 and TRBJ1-4, with TRBD1 as a possible D gene (6 bases). The CDR3 contains 14 residues. Trimming pared 0 bases from V and 7 bases from J, leaving 10 bases between. Germline CDR1 is SGHRS and CDR2 is YFSETQ. As DNA, the CDR3 is TGCGCCAGCAGCTTGGTAGGGGGGGGTGAAAAACTGTTTTTT. Translating gives CASSLVGGGEKLFF.

The V call is TRBV7-2, the J call TRBJ2-7; TRBD2 aligns across 9 bases. The CDR3 totals 15 residues. Germline lookup yields CDR1 SGHTA and CDR2 FQGNSA. Trimming cost V 5 bases and J 4 bases; bases outside gene matches: 9. The CDR3 is CASSPTSGSRYEQYF. Here the CDR3 DNA reads TGTGCCAGCAGCCCAACTAGCGGGTCTCGTTACGAGCAGTACTTC.

The CDR3 region is CASSTTGANTEAFF. CDR3 bases: TGTGCCAGTAGTACGACAGGGGCGAACACTGAAGCTTTCTTT. The rearrangement links TRBV19 to TRBJ1-1, with 8 bases lining up with TRBD1. V was pared by 4 bases and J by 1 base, with 2 bases of the junction left unmatched. Germline CDR1 LNHDA, CDR2 SQIVND (reference sequence). The CDR3 has 14 residues.

J is TRBJ2-7 and V is TRBV4-1, with TRBD1 identical over 9 bases. This CDR3 contains 15 residues. Germline V gives CDR1 MGHRA, CDR2 YSYEKL. V was pared by 2 bases and J by 5 bases, with 7 bases of the junction left unmatched. In DNA form, the CDR3 reads TGCGCCAGCAGCCAATTTGGACAGGGGCTCAACGAGCAGTACTTC. This gives the protein CASSQFGQGLNEQYF.

The chain is built from TRBV25-1 and TRBJ1-1; D gene uncertain. The CDR3 is 13 residues long. V lost 3 bases and J lost 4, with 9 bases in between. Germline V gene sequence: CDR1 MGHDK, CDR2 SYGVNS. The CDR3 here is CASSEVVATEAFF. CDR3 coding DNA: TGTGCCAGCAGTGAGGTGGTGGCCACTGAAGCTTTCTTT.

The V and J genes are TRBV5-1 and TRBJ2-1; 9 bases align to TRBD1. The J segment lost 8 bases and the V segment lost 4 bases, leaving 19 bases of the junction unmatched. This CDR3 has 18 residues. CDR1 and CDR2 from the germline V gene are SGHRS and YFSETQ. In nucleotides, the CDR3 is TGCGCCAGCAGCACTATACCCGGGGGGACAGGGATCCGAGATGAGCAGTTCTTC. The encoded protein is CASSTIPGGTGIRDEQFF.

The chain combines TRBV4-3 with TRBJ1-1; 11 bases align to TRBD1. The CDR3 contains 16 residues. J lost 0 bases, V lost 1 base, and 1 base had no gene match. The germline V gene has CDR1 LGHNA and CDR2 YSLEER. CDR3 DNA: TGCGCCAGCAGCCAAGGGACAGGGGGCATGAACACTGAAGCTTTCTTT. It yields the protein CASSQGTGGMNTEAFF.

The genes are TRBV29-1 and TRBJ1-3, with D uncertain. The CDR3 contains 12 residues. Trimming removed 4 bases from V and 1 base from J, with 5 bases in between. CDR1 is SQVTM, CDR2 ANQGSEA, per germline. The CDR3 sequence: CSVASSGNTIYF. DNA for the CDR3: TGCAGCGTTGCGTCGTCTGGAAACACCATATATTTT.

The chain couples TRBV15 to TRBJ1-1; D uncertain. This CDR3 is 13 amino acids long. V lost 0 bases, J lost 3 bases, and 5 bases lay in between. CDR1 and CDR2 (germline): LNHNV, YYDKDF (reference sequence). In DNA, the CDR3 is TGTGCCACCAGCAGAGACTATTACACTGAAGCTTTCTTT. Protein: CATSRDYYTEAFF.

V is TRBV10-3 and J is TRBJ2-3, with 7 positions matching TRBD2. V trimming: 6 bases; J trimming: 1 base; junction bases outside the gene matches: 4. The germline V gene encodes CDR1 ENHRY and CDR2 SYGVKD. The CDR3 consists of 14 residues. CDR3 loop: CAIRLAGRTDTQYF. CDR3 in DNA: TGTGCCATCAGGTTAGCGGGCCGCACAGATACGCAGTATTTT.

The chain carries TRBV10-3 and TRBJ1-2, with D possibly TRBD1 on 5 matching bases. V was shortened by 2 bases and J by 8 bases, with 21 bases between the two germline ends. Germline assignment: CDR1 ENHRY and CDR2 SYGVKD. This CDR3 contains 16 residues. CDR3 DNA sequence: TGTGCCATCAGTGAGGGATCACCCCTTTCGACAGCGGGCTACACCTTC. This sequence encodes CAISEGSPLSTAGYTF.

The V and J genes are TRBV29-1 and TRBJ2-7; 8 positions agree with TRBD1. After removal of 4 bases from V and 4 bases from J, the junction contained 3 bases not matched to a gene. The CDR3 spans 12 residues. Germline V gene lookup returns CDR1 SQVTM and CDR2 ANQGSEA. CDR3 bases: TGCAGCGTTGTCCAGGGGGCTTACGAGCAGTACTTC. It yields the protein CSVVQGAYEQYF.

The chain links TRBV6-5 to TRBJ2-2; TRBD2 agrees at 8 bases. The V gene end was trimmed by 6 bases and the J gene end by 4 bases; junction bases not matched to a gene: 7. The CDR3 sequence is 15 residues long. Looked up from germline, CDR1 is MNHEY and CDR2 is SVGAGI. The DNA for the CDR3 is TGTGCCAGCAGGGGGACTAGAGGAGTCACCGGGGAGCTGTTTTTT. Translated: CASRGTRGVTGELFF.